This T cell receptor (beta chain) was identified during a study of blood T cell repertoires in COVID-19. Turning to the study itself: Nucleic acid was either cDNA or gDNA, and it came from T cells, B-cell-depleted T cells, or PBMCs.

Trimming took off 5 bases at V and 0 bases at J, with 11 bases between the two ends. The germline V gene encodes CDR1 SGHVS and CDR2 FQNEAQ. This CDR3 contains 15 residues. The assay was immunoSEQ multiplex PCR, and TCRdb's table has in-frame clones only and misses some. The data show roughly 230,000 clones, with more than 70% seen just once and approximately 8.6% held by the top ten. The source of this sequence is a man aged 35 to 55 with active or convalescent COVID-19. The chain has TRBV7-8 and TRBJ2-4; unclear D gene. The source material was peripheral blood. CDR3 nucleotides: TGTGCCAGCAGCCCCCACAGAGTAGCCAAAAACATTCAGTACTTC. The encoded protein is CASSPHRVAKNIQYF.